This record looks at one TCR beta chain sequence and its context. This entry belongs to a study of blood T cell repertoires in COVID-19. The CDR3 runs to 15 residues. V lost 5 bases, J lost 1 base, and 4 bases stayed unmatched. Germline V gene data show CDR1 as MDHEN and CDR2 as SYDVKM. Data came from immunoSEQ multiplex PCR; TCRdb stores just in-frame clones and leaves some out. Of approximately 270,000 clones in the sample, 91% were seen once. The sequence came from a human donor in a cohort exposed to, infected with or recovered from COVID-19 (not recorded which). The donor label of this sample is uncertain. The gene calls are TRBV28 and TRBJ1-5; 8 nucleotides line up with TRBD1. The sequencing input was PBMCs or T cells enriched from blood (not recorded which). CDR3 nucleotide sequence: TGTGCCAGCAGTAGGACAGGGAGGAGCAATCAGCCCCAGCATTTT. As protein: CASSRTGRSNQPQHF.